Below, 2 T cell receptor beta chains from the same sample are listed, as sequenced in a study of TIL therapy for anti-PD-1-resistant metastatic lung cancer. This was the immunoSEQ v3 assay. The method was immunoSEQ multiplex PCR; TCRdb's version includes in-frame clones alone and lacks a portion of them. The sample shows more than 50,000 clones, roughly 84% of them seen only once. Time point denoted: pre-treatment sample, taken before nivolumab and TIL therapy. The sample was blood, taken at baseline. The receptor source for this set is a person aged 25 to 85 with non-small cell lung cancer.

The V gene is TRBV2, the J gene TRBJ1-6; possibly TRBD1 for D (6 bases). CDR1 and CDR2 from the germline V gene are SNHLY and FYNNEI. Deletions cut 1 base from V and 7 bases from J, with 8 bases between. This CDR3 is built from 14 residues. The CDR3 sequence is CASSEDRVNSPLHF. The CDR3 DNA follows: TGTGCCAGCAGTGAAGACAGGGTGAATTCACCCCTCCACTTT. Drawing the rest from reference TRBV2 and TRBJ1-6, the complete variable domain is EPEVTQTPSHQVTQMGQEVILRCVPISNHLYFYWYRQILGQKVEFLVSFYNNEISEKSEIFDDQFSVERPDGSNFTLKIRSTKLEDSAMYFCASSEDRVNSPLHFGNGTRLTVT.

The chain has TRBV30 and TRBJ2-2, with a tentative D call TRBD2 (6 bases). The CDR3 consists of 15 residues. The germline CDR1 and CDR2 sequences are GTSNPN and SVGIG (reference sequence). V lost 0 bases, J lost 1 base, and 9 bases lay in between. CDR3 region: CAWSVLALNTGELFF. The CDR3 coding sequence is TGTGCCTGGAGTGTCCTAGCGTTGAACACCGGGGAGCTGTTTTTT.